This T cell receptor beta chain derives from a study of response to subunit inactivated influenza vaccine. In this sample, this clonotype turned up a few times. The antigen is unknown. V was shortened by 3 bases and J by 4 bases, with 30 bases between the two germline ends. Germline V lookup: CDR1 MNHEY, CDR2 SVGEGT. The CDR3 loop spans 20 amino acids. Each CDR3 protein gets one entry after TCRdb re-called the RT-PCR reads with MiXCR. The sample records 800,000 or so distinct CDR3 sequences, 21% being singletons. Broader study findings: Few new T cells, the authors suggested, are recruited by each seasonal influenza vaccination.

Source: PBMCs from blood, taken 5 days after vaccination. The gene calls are TRBV6-2 or TRBV6-3 and TRBJ1-1; maybe TRBD1 (5 bases). This receptor was obtained from a man aged 50 to 59 who received an inactivated influenza vaccine. CDR3 sequence: CASSYNRRQGWSDVGTEAFF. The CDR3 bases are TGTGCCAGCAGTTATAATCGCCGGCAGGGTTGGTCGGACGTCGGCACTGAAGCTTTCTTT.